These T cell receptor beta chains were read from a single sample in a study of blood T cell repertoires in COVID-19. Sequencing was performed with immunoSEQ multiplex PCR; in TCRdb, only in-frame clones are kept and a portion is missing. The data contain 30,000 to 45,000 clones, roughly 80% of them singletons. The sample consisted of peripheral blood. Receptors originate from a man aged 80 or over with active or convalescent COVID-19. Each CDR3 is given with its conserved first and last residue. Fields, in order: CDR3 length, clone size, J gene, V gene, D gene, CDR3 protein, CDR3 DNA. The D gene is left open where the match is weak. Size is stated for part of the rows, as once, few or many counts, or as a class when the clone is expanded.

CDR3 length: 16; clone size: .; J gene: TRBJ1-2; V gene: TRBV3-1/TRBV3-2; D gene: .; CDR3 protein: CASSPQPTGANYGYTF; CDR3 DNA: TGTGCCAGCAGCCCGCAGCCGACAGGAGCTAACTATGGCTACACCTTC
CDR3 length: 14; clone size: .; J gene: TRBJ1-5; V gene: TRBV19; D gene: .; CDR3 protein: CASKVAGVWQPQHF; CDR3 DNA: TGTGCCAGTAAAGTAGCGGGTGTTTGGCAGCCCCAGCATTTT
CDR3 length: 15; clone size: .; J gene: TRBJ2-5; V gene: TRBV7-2; D gene: .; CDR3 protein: CASSLTRGSRETQYF; CDR3 DNA: TGTGCCAGCAGCTTGACAAGGGGGAGTCGGGAGACCCAGTACTTC
CDR3 length: 16; clone size: few; J gene: TRBJ1-2; V gene: TRBV5-1; D gene: .; CDR3 protein: CASRPDPGSSFSGYTF; CDR3 DNA: TGCGCCAGCAGACCAGACCCAGGGTCCTCGTTTAGTGGCTACACCTTC
CDR3 length: 15; clone size: .; J gene: TRBJ1-2; V gene: TRBV19; D gene: .; CDR3 protein: CASSRYGTPNYGYTF; CDR3 DNA: TGTGCCAGTAGTAGGTATGGGACACCAAACTATGGCTACACCTTC
CDR3 length: 14; clone size: .; J gene: TRBJ2-1; V gene: TRBV6-5; D gene: .; CDR3 protein: CASRTLDWNNEQFF; CDR3 DNA: TGTGCCAGCAGGACCCTGGACTGGAACAATGAGCAGTTCTTC
CDR3 length: 13; clone size: .; J gene: TRBJ1-2; V gene: TRBV9; D gene: .; CDR3 protein: CASSVGDRYGYTF; CDR3 DNA: TGTGCCAGCAGCGTGGGCGATAGGTATGGCTACACCTTC
CDR3 length: 15; clone size: .; J gene: TRBJ1-2; V gene: TRBV6-2/TRBV6-3; D gene: .; CDR3 protein: CASTPGGSRLPGYTF; CDR3 DNA: TGTGCCAGCACCCCTGGGGGCAGCAGGCTCCCTGGCTACACCTTC
CDR3 length: 15; clone size: .; J gene: TRBJ1-2; V gene: TRBV3-1/TRBV3-2; D gene: TRBD1; CDR3 protein: CASSPGQGANYGYTF; CDR3 DNA: TGTGCCAGCAGCCCCGGACAGGGCGCTAACTATGGCTACACCTTC
CDR3 length: 15; clone size: .; J gene: TRBJ2-7; V gene: TRBV27; D gene: TRBD2; CDR3 protein: CASSFATSGRTKQYF; CDR3 DNA: TGTGCCAGCAGCTTCGCGACTAGCGGGAGAACGAAACAGTACTTC
CDR3 length: 10; clone size: .; J gene: TRBJ1-2; V gene: TRBV6-5; D gene: TRBD1; CDR3 protein: CASGKTGVTF; CDR3 DNA: TGTGCCAGTGGGAAGACAGGGGTGACCTTC
CDR3 length: 14; clone size: few; J gene: TRBJ2-3; V gene: TRBV15; D gene: .; CDR3 protein: CATSRDDRGYTQYF; CDR3 DNA: TGTGCCACCAGCAGAGATGATAGAGGTTATACGCAGTATTTT
CDR3 length: 14; clone size: once; J gene: TRBJ2-3; V gene: TRBV10-3; D gene: TRBD1; CDR3 protein: CAISAGTVTDTQYF; CDR3 DNA: TGTGCCATCAGTGCGGGGACAGTCACAGATACGCAGTATTTT
CDR3 length: 14; clone size: .; J gene: TRBJ2-2; V gene: TRBV7-2; D gene: TRBD2; CDR3 protein: CASSIAGVTGELFF; CDR3 DNA: TGTGCCAGCAGCATAGCGGGAGTCACCGGGGAGCTGTTTTTT
CDR3 length: 14; clone size: .; J gene: TRBJ1-2; V gene: TRBV7-2; D gene: TRBD1; CDR3 protein: CASSFGTVGYGYTF; CDR3 DNA: TGTGCCAGCAGCTTTGGGACAGTTGGCTATGGCTACACCTTC
CDR3 length: 16; clone size: .; J gene: TRBJ2-5; V gene: TRBV5-4; D gene: .; CDR3 protein: CASSLGGGFREETQYF; CDR3 DNA: TGTGCCAGCAGCTTGGGTGGTGGTTTTAGGGAGGAGACCCAGTACTTC
CDR3 length: 15; clone size: .; J gene: TRBJ1-1; V gene: TRBV6-5; D gene: TRBD1; CDR3 protein: CASSPRTGGETEAFF; CDR3 DNA: TGTGCCAGCAGCCCAAGGACAGGGGGAGAGACTGAAGCTTTCTTT
CDR3 length: 16; clone size: once; J gene: TRBJ1-5; V gene: TRBV4-1; D gene: TRBD1; CDR3 protein: CASSSTMTGTGQPQHF; CDR3 DNA: TGCGCCAGCAGTTCTACTATGACAGGGACGGGGCAGCCCCAGCATTTT
CDR3 length: 13; clone size: few; J gene: TRBJ1-2; V gene: TRBV7-9; D gene: .; CDR3 protein: CASTPGNDYGYTF; CDR3 DNA: TGTGCCAGCACCCCAGGGAATGACTATGGCTACACCTTC
CDR3 length: 12; clone size: .; J gene: TRBJ1-1; V gene: TRBV10-3; D gene: .; CDR3 protein: CAIRGLETEAFF; CDR3 DNA: TGTGCCATCAGGGGGCTTGAGACTGAAGCTTTCTTT
CDR3 length: 14; clone size: .; J gene: TRBJ1-2; V gene: TRBV19; D gene: TRBD1; CDR3 protein: CATRSGTDPWGYTF; CDR3 DNA: TGTGCCACCAGATCCGGGACAGATCCTTGGGGCTACACCTTC
CDR3 length: 19; clone size: .; J gene: TRBJ2-6; V gene: TRBV6-1; D gene: TRBD1; CDR3 protein: CASSEVRPFQGVGANVLTF; CDR3 DNA: TGTGCCAGCAGTGAAGTGAGACCCTTTCAGGGGGTCGGGGCCAACGTCCTGACTTTC
CDR3 length: 14; clone size: .; J gene: TRBJ2-7; V gene: TRBV19; D gene: TRBD1; CDR3 protein: CASSARDSSYEQYF; CDR3 DNA: TGTGCCAGTAGTGCGAGGGACAGCTCCTACGAGCAGTACTTC
CDR3 length: 15; clone size: .; J gene: TRBJ1-1; V gene: TRBV15; D gene: .; CDR3 protein: CATSRGELMDTEAFF; CDR3 DNA: TGTGCCACCAGCAGAGGTGAGTTGATGGACACTGAAGCTTTCTTT
CDR3 length: 15; clone size: .; J gene: TRBJ2-7; V gene: TRBV19; D gene: TRBD1; CDR3 protein: CASSEVGQGEYEQYF; CDR3 DNA: TGTGCCAGTAGTGAGGTGGGACAGGGTGAATACGAGCAGTACTTC
CDR3 length: 16; clone size: .; J gene: TRBJ2-3; V gene: TRBV7-3; D gene: .; CDR3 protein: CASSPQGRGYTDTQYF; CDR3 DNA: TGTGCCAGCAGCCCTCAGGGGCGGGGGTACACAGATACGCAGTATTTT
CDR3 length: 15; clone size: .; J gene: TRBJ2-3; V gene: TRBV5-4; D gene: .; CDR3 protein: CASSLDSSFTDTQYF; CDR3 DNA: TGTGCCAGCAGCTTGGACAGCTCATTCACAGATACGCAGTATTTT
CDR3 length: 15; clone size: few; J gene: TRBJ2-7; V gene: TRBV7-2; D gene: TRBD2; CDR3 protein: CASSTPSGIGYEQYF; CDR3 DNA: TGTGCCAGCAGCACCCCTAGCGGGATCGGCTACGAGCAGTACTTC